The entry that follows covers one T cell receptor beta chain sequence. Sequencing used immunoSEQ multiplex PCR; TCRdb keeps in-frame clones, though not all of them. This table has about 64,000 clones, roughly nine tenths appearing once. The germline V gene has CDR1 MNHNY and CDR2 SVGAGI (reference sequence). The CDR3 totals 12 residues. V lost 5 bases and J 3 bases, leaving 7 bases between the germline ends. The data belong to a study of pediatric ulcerative colitis. Sequenced sample: blood. V is TRBV6-6 and J is TRBJ1-2, with unresolved D. The clonotype was recovered from a boy younger than 18 with severe ulcerative colitis. Here the CDR3 reads CASSTSHYGYTF. CDR3 sequence (DNA): TGTGCCAGCAGTACTAGCCACTATGGCTACACCTTC.